This T cell receptor (beta chain) was captured in a study of human T cells and chemical hapten exposure. For the study at large: On the upper back, patch tests were applied with 0.01% DPC and read at 6 days.

The sample's time point: patch test 2, 6 weeks after DPC sensitization. This sample's treatment: therapeutic diphenylcyclopropenone sensitization with weekly scalp DPC. Researchers extracted total RNA from unfractionated whole blood. TCRdb ran MiXCR on the RACE reads and lists one entry per CDR3 protein. The table shows a few hundred thousand distinct CDR3 sequences, with around 6% occurring only once. This TCR was recovered from a woman younger than 35 with alopecia areata. Some clones in this sample may be carry-over from other donors' samples. Sequencing was performed on whole blood, taken in connection with sensitization to the hapten diphenylcyclopropenone (DPC).

The CDR3 nucleotides read TGTGCCAGCAGCACATCAGGGGACAGGGGGAGCAATCAGCCCCAGCATTTT. Translated: CASSTSGDRGSNQPQHF. This sequence joins TRBV6-1 and TRBJ1-5; the match to TRBD1 covers 11 bases. The CDR3 has 17 residues. Germline-derived CDR1 and CDR2 are MNHNS and SASEGT. Trimming at V came to 6 bases and at J to 1 base, leaving 8 bases not matched to a gene.